Listed here are 28 T cell receptor beta chains from one sample, sequenced in a study of cytomegalovirus exposure and HLA in healthy donors. This PCR relied on a set of 60 Vbeta primers and 13 Jbeta primers. The table came from immunoSEQ multiplex PCR; TCRdb's copy has only in-frame clones and leaves some out. Counted here are 150,000 to 200,000 clones, 70% to 80% occurring once; the ten biggest clones make up roughly 1.4%. The sample was PBMCs. These receptors came from a woman aged 25 to 39 in good health and CMV-seropositive.

V usage is TRBV14 and J usage is TRBJ2-7, with 11 bases lining up with TRBD2. CDR3 length: 18 amino acids. With 1 base clipped from V and 4 bases from J, the junction kept 12 bases outside the gene matches. Per the germline V gene, CDR1 is SGHDN and CDR2 is FVKESK. The CDR3 region has the DNA TGTGCCAGCAGCCAAGTTTCACGGGCTAGCGGGAGGATTTACGAGCAGTACTTC. Its protein product is CASSQVSRASGRIYEQYF.

Ten or more counts support this clone. The chain couples TRBV4-3 to TRBJ2-1; D perhaps matches TRBD2 (5 bases). Trimming cost V 5 bases and J 10 bases, with 9 bases left between them. The CDR3 covers 11 residues. The germline gives CDR1 LGHNA, CDR2 YSLEER. CDR3 DNA: TGCGCCAGCAGCAGCGGCCTAGAGCAGTTCTTC. It translates to CASSSGLEQFF.

The CDR3 region has the DNA TGTGCCAGCAGCATATCCAGGGGAGTTGGAAACACCATATATTTT. This sequence encodes CASSISRGVGNTIYF. The chain uses TRBV7-9 and TRBJ1-3; tentatively, D is TRBD1 (6 bases). Trimming stripped 5 bases from V and 3 bases from J, with 14 bases between. The CDR3 runs 15 residues. Germline V lookup: CDR1 SEHNR, CDR2 FQNEAQ (reference sequence).

This rearrangement joins TRBV9 to TRBJ2-7; TRBD2 aligns across 8 bases. V was pared by 3 bases and J by 4 bases, with 18 bases of the junction left unmatched. The CDR3 loop spans 18 amino acids. Germline lookup yields CDR1 SGDLS and CDR2 YYNGEE. CDR3 nucleotides: TGTGCCAGCAGCGCCCGTCGAGGAGGGGCGGGAGGAGGTTACGAGCAGTACTTC. It codes for CASSARRGGAGGGYEQYF.

The rearrangement joins TRBV28 to TRBJ1-4; the D is unclear. Trimming removed 4 bases at V and 2 bases at J, with 14 bases between. CDR3 length equals 16 residues. Per germline, CDR1 MDHEN and CDR2 SYDVKM. The DNA for the CDR3 is TGTGCCAGCAGTTCGCCCCACGGTCCCACTAATGAAAAACTGTTTTTT. Its translation is CASSSPHGPTNEKLFF.

The genes are TRBV5-4 and TRBJ2-1; 8 nucleotides match TRBD2. This CDR3 has 14 amino acids. After removal of 0 bases from V and 6 bases from J, the junction contained 2 bases not matched to a gene. CDR1 is SGHNT and CDR2 is YYREEE in the germline V gene (reference sequence). The CDR3 DNA is TGTGCCAGCAGCTTGGACGGGACTAGCAATGAGCAGTTCTTC. It encodes CASSLDGTSNEQFF.

This clone was seen once. A read error may produce the germline difference seen at one junction end. The V gene is TRBV5-4, the J gene TRBJ1-4; 10 nucleotides align to TRBD1. The germline V gene has CDR1 SGHNT and CDR2 YYREEE (reference sequence). This CDR3 is 14 amino acids long. CDR3 in DNA: TGTGTCAGCAGCTTGGACAGGGGGGATGAAAAACTGTTTTTT. Its translation: CVSSLDRGDEKLFF.

The chain uses TRBV4-1 and TRBJ2-7, with D perhaps matching TRBD1 (5 bases). Trimming removed 4 bases at V and 3 bases at J, with 13 bases between. The CDR3 consists of 14 residues. Germline V gene data show CDR1 as MGHRA and CDR2 as YSYEKL. CDR3 coding DNA: TGCGCCAGCAGCCCAGCGACAGCCTTCTACGAGCAGTACTTC. Translated: CASSPATAFYEQYF.

This chain joins TRBV27 and TRBJ2-1; a weak D match, TRBD2 (6 bases). The V gene's germline CDR1 is MNHEY and CDR2 SMNVEV (reference sequence). This CDR3 has 15 residues. V lost 0 bases and J 6 bases, leaving 12 bases between the germline ends. The CDR3 loop is CASSLSLGAGNEQFF. CDR3 nucleotides: TGTGCCAGCAGTTTATCACTGGGAGCGGGCAATGAGCAGTTCTTC.

The CDR3 protein is CASSEQGRGVYF. The CDR3 coding sequence is TGTGCCAGCAGTGAACAAGGCAGGGGGGTATACTTC. The chain combines TRBV2 with TRBJ2-7; possibly TRBD1 for D (7 bases). V was pared by 2 bases and J by 13 bases, with 15 bases between. The germline V gene has CDR1 SNHLY and CDR2 FYNNEI. CDR3 length: 12 residues. The whole variable domain, filled in from reference TRBV2 and TRBJ2-7, reads EPEVTQTPSHQVTQMGQEVILRCVPISNHLYFYWYRQILGQKVEFLVSFYNNEISEKSEIFDDQFSVERPDGSNFTLKIRSTKLEDSAMYFCASSEQGRGVYFGPGTRLTVT.

In DNA form, the CDR3 reads TGCGCCAGCAGCCTGCGGCAGGGGGCAAACTATGGCTACACCTTC. This gives the protein CASSLRQGANYGYTF. V usage is TRBV5-1 and J usage is TRBJ1-2, with 8 bases identical to TRBD1. The CDR3 loop spans 15 amino acids. V was pared by 4 bases and J by 2 bases, with 7 bases of the junction left unmatched. CDR1 is SGHRS, CDR2 YFSETQ, per germline.

V usage is TRBV27 and J usage is TRBJ1-1, with D tentatively TRBD1 (5 bases). The V end was cut by 2 bases, the J end by 0 bases, with 13 bases between. Per the germline V gene, CDR1 is MNHEY and CDR2 is SMNVEV (reference sequence). This CDR3 is 16 amino acids long. CDR3 in DNA: TGTGCCAGCAGTTTAAACTGGGGCAGGATGAACACTGAAGCTTTCTTT. It encodes CASSLNWGRMNTEAFF.

The V call is TRBV28, the J call TRBJ2-7; 10 nucleotides line up with TRBD2. The CDR3 loop spans 15 amino acids. Germline V gene lookup returns CDR1 MDHEN and CDR2 SYDVKM. The trim removed 6 bases at V and 2 bases at J, leaving 7 bases unmatched. The CDR3 loop is CASSGSLAGTYEQYF. The CDR3, as DNA: TGTGCCAGCAGCGGATCACTAGCGGGGACCTACGAGCAGTACTTC.

The chain has TRBV15 and TRBJ2-7; the D gene is possibly TRBD1 (7 bases). Germline CDR1 is LNHNV and CDR2 is YYDKDF (reference sequence). This CDR3 has 15 residues. V lost 7 bases and J lost 0, with 16 bases in between. CDR3: CATTQGGPSSYEQYF. DNA for the CDR3: TGTGCCACCACTCAGGGGGGCCCGAGCTCCTACGAGCAGTACTTC.

The rearrangement joins TRBV19 to TRBJ1-1, with D unresolved. The CDR3 is 13 amino acids. V gave up 1 base and J gave up 1 base, with 4 bases separating them. CDR1 is LNHDA and CDR2 is SQIVND in the germline V gene (reference sequence). The CDR3 nucleotides read TGTGCCAGTAGTATAGGAGGGAACACTGAAGCTTTCTTT. Translated: CASSIGGNTEAFF.

This chain uses TRBV21-1 with TRBJ1-2; the listed D gene, TRBD1, was not tested against the DNA. TRBV21-1 is labeled a pseudogene. This CDR3 region has 15 residues. In DNA form, the CDR3 reads TGTGCCGGACCCCGGGACAGCAGGCCACAGTATGGCTACACCTTC. This translates into CAGPRDSRPQYGYTF.

The V gene is TRBV6-1, the J gene TRBJ2-5, with D possibly being TRBD1 (6 bases). The germline V gene encodes CDR1 MNHNS and CDR2 SASEGT. V lost 10 bases to trimming and J lost 5 bases, with 14 bases between them. CDR3 length: 12 residues. For the CDR3, the DNA is TGTGCCAAGGATACGAGGGGGGAGACCCAGTACTTC. Amino acid sequence: CAKDTRGETQYF.

This chain links TRBV25-1 with TRBJ2-5, with D possibly TRBD2 on 7 matching bases. Trimming cost V 3 bases and J 5 bases, with 19 bases left between them. The CDR3 has 16 amino acids. CDR1 and CDR2 (germline): MGHDK, SYGVNS. Written as DNA, the CDR3 is TGTGCCAGCAGTGATTCTAGGGGGAGGGCCTTGGAGACCCAGTACTTC. As protein: CASSDSRGRALETQYF.

The chain carries TRBV6-5 and TRBJ2-3; D ambiguous. Germline lookup yields CDR1 MNHEY and CDR2 SVGAGI. The length of the CDR3 is 12 residues. V lost 10 bases, J lost 3 bases, and 11 bases lay in between. The chain's CDR3 is CATNLGTDTQYF. The DNA for the CDR3 is TGTGCCACCAATCTAGGTACAGATACGCAGTATTTT.

V and J are TRBV28 and TRBJ2-5; perhaps TRBD1 as D (6 bases). The V gene's germline CDR1 is MDHEN and CDR2 SYDVKM. CDR3 length equals 15 residues. Trimming pared 6 bases from V and 2 bases from J, leaving 16 bases between. The CDR3: CASSRGQFGQETQYF. The CDR3 bases are TGTGCCAGCAGCCGTGGACAGTTCGGTCAAGAGACCCAGTACTTC.

The rearrangement uses TRBV7-8 and TRBJ2-1, with D maybe TRBD2 (5 bases). V lost 5 bases to trimming and J lost 6 bases, with 17 bases between them. Germline lookup yields CDR1 SGHVS and CDR2 FQNEAQ. The CDR3 consists of 15 residues. CDR3 sequence: CASSAWSGLVNEQFF. The CDR3 DNA is TGTGCCAGCAGCGCATGGTCTGGACTTGTCAATGAGCAGTTCTTC.

In this sample, this clone turned up once. The chain couples TRBV5-1 to TRBJ2-3; 8 bases map to TRBD2. The CDR3 has 15 residues. V dropped 2 bases and J dropped 3; count of bases not matched to a gene: 5. Per the germline V gene, CDR1 is SGHRS and CDR2 is YFSETQ. CDR3 in amino acids: CASSFEREKTDTQYF. CDR3 nucleotide sequence: TGCGCCAGCAGCTTCGAGCGGGAGAAGACAGATACGCAGTATTTT.

V and J are TRBV28 and TRBJ1-5; D gene unclear. The CDR3 is 15 amino acids. The V gene lost 7 bases and the J gene lost 0 bases, with 13 bases spanning the gap. The germline V gene encodes CDR1 MDHEN and CDR2 SYDVKM. As DNA, the CDR3 is TGTGCCAGCAAATTACAGATTAATAGCAATCAGCCCCAGCATTTT. It yields the protein CASKLQINSNQPQHF.

The V call is TRBV5-6, the J call TRBJ2-5; TRBD2 agrees at 7 bases. The germline V gene has CDR1 SGHDT and CDR2 YYEEEE. The V segment lost 0 bases and the J segment 1 base; nucleotides outside the gene matches: 3. This CDR3 region has 15 residues. Here the CDR3 reads CASSLVVAGQETQYF. The CDR3 region has the DNA TGTGCCAGCAGCTTGGTCGTAGCGGGCCAAGAGACCCAGTACTTC.

The chain recombines TRBV27 with TRBJ2-7; TRBD2 agrees at 12 bases. CDR1 is MNHEY, CDR2 SMNVEV, per germline (reference sequence). Germline trimming cut 5 bases from V and 6 bases from J; bases unmatched to any gene: 8. The CDR3 runs to 15 residues. This chain's CDR3 is CASSAATSGSIEQYF. CDR3 sequence (DNA): TGTGCCAGCAGTGCCGCGACTAGCGGGAGTATCGAGCAGTACTTC.

The J gene is TRBJ2-7, the V gene TRBV12-2; no check of the table's D call, TRBD1, against the DNA was made. TRBV12-2 constitutes a pseudogene. This CDR3 spans 15 amino acids. The CDR3 sequence is CASRPLGDYSYEQYF. The CDR3 nucleotides read TGTGCAAGTCGCCCGCTGGGCGATTACTCCTACGAGCAGTACTTC.

This clone was seen more than once but under ten times. The chain uses TRBV30 and TRBJ1-2; 7 positions match TRBD1. The V gene end was trimmed by 3 bases and the J gene end by 7 bases; junction bases not matched to a gene: 8. The length of the CDR3 is 13 residues. Germline assignment: CDR1 GTSNPN and CDR2 SVGIG (reference sequence). CDR3 coding DNA: TGTGCCTGGAGGCCGAACTGGACAGGTGGCTACACCTTC. It yields the protein CAWRPNWTGGYTF.

This chain connects TRBV2 to TRBJ1-2; D call uncertain. This CDR3 has 15 residues. Trimming cost V 6 bases and J 4 bases, with 18 bases left between them. Germline V gives CDR1 SNHLY, CDR2 FYNNEI. CDR3 coding DNA: TGTGCCAGCAGCGGCACCCAGGCGGGTGCCTATGGCTACACCTTC. Translation: CASSGTQAGAYGYTF.